This entry describes one T cell receptor (beta chain). Its target is not known. This sample stems from a study of cytotoxic CD8 clonotypes in ibrutinib-treated CLL. Across the whole study: Response samples were drawn at a median of approximately 11 months of treatment, range 6 to 36.

Regarding the study as a whole: Clonality rose at ibrutinib response and fell back toward baseline at progression.

Looked up from germline, CDR1 is SGHTA and CDR2 is FQGTGA. V lost 2 bases and J lost 5, with 7 bases in between. The CDR3 sequence is 13 residues long. Profiling relied on immunoSEQ multiplex PCR, and the TCRdb table lists in-frame clones only, not all of them. This sample has 30,000 or so clones, with approximately 62% found just once. The sequence came from a human donor with chronic lymphocytic leukemia. The source material was PBMCs, sampled before ibrutinib treatment. This sequence joins TRBV7-3 and TRBJ2-1; unclear D gene. The CDR3 loop reads CASSLFTNNEQFF. The DNA of the CDR3 is TGTGCCAGCAGCTTATTTACCAACAATGAGCAGTTCTTC.